Given below is one T cell receptor beta chain in context. This sample was taken from a study of blood T cell repertoires in COVID-19. Whole-study context: Sites in the United States, Italy and Spain provided acute and convalescent COVID-19 samples. PBMCs, B-cell-depleted T cells, or T cells provided the cDNA or gDNA that made up the material.

Study processing details: Estimated nucleated cell counts came from reference gene primer amplification. Profiling relied on immunoSEQ multiplex PCR, and the TCRdb table lists in-frame clones only, not all of them. From that table come the V and J calls and clone size; the DNA was used to work out D and trimming. The data show a few hundred thousand clones, more than 75% seen once. With V trimmed by 2 bases and J by 4 bases, 11 bases remained unmatched. Germline values: CDR1 KGHSH, CDR2 LQKENI. This CDR3 spans 17 amino acids. The sequenced sample was peripheral blood. The receptor was derived from a man older than 75 with acute or convalescent COVID-19. The chain carries TRBV18 and TRBJ2-3; 8 positions match TRBD2. The CDR3 sequence: CASSPKLAGGRADTQYF. The CDR3 nucleotides are TGTGCCAGCTCACCAAAATTGGCGGGGGGCCGGGCAGATACGCAGTATTTT.